The 8 T cell receptor beta chains below come from one sample, sequenced in a study of T cells in Graves' hyperthyroidism and ophthalmopathy. RNA transcripts provided the source from which TCR beta CDR3 regions were amplified. The TCR CDR3 was amplified in a first-round RT-PCR using the HTBI primer set. TCRdb re-called the multiplex PCR reads through MiXCR, storing one row per CDR3 protein. The data contain approximately 360,000 distinct CDR3 sequences, about a sixth of them seen just once; the ten biggest clones take up roughly 26%. The sequenced material came from blood. The receptors come from a woman aged 18-29 years with Graves' hyperthyroidism that later progressed to Graves' ophthalmopathy.

V usage is TRBV29-1 and J usage is TRBJ2-3; D is undetermined. CDR1 is SQVTM, CDR2 ANQGSEA, per germline. Trimming stripped 7 bases from V and 2 bases from J, with 16 bases between. The CDR3 consists of 14 residues. DNA for the CDR3: TGCAGCGGGGTTACGAGTTTCGTCACAGATACGCAGTATTTT. It encodes CSGVTSFVTDTQYF.

A word on this clonotype: Being one base from a much bigger clone, this may be a read error. The rearrangement joins TRBV5-1 to TRBJ2-1; 9 nucleotides align to TRBD1. Per the germline V gene, CDR1 is SGHRS and CDR2 is YFSETQ. The CDR3 sequence is 15 residues long. V lost 5 bases and J lost 8; bases outside the gene matches: 11. CDR3 DNA sequence: TGCGCCAGCAGGGCCGGACAGGGGTCGGACGATGAGCAGTTCTTC. It yields the protein CASRAGQGSDDEQFF.

This clonotype was counted a few times. V and J are TRBV5-1 and TRBJ2-7, with D hard to call. This CDR3 region has 15 residues. Trimming cost V 4 bases and J 2 bases, with 16 bases left between them. Germline V gene sequence: CDR1 SGHRS, CDR2 YFSETQ. In DNA, the CDR3 is TGCGCCAGCAGCCAAGAAAAGACCAGAACCTACGAGCAGTACTTC. Translated: CASSQEKTRTYEQYF.

This clonotype was seen repeatedly, ten times or more. The V call is TRBV12-3 or TRBV12-4, the J call TRBJ1-5, with 7 bases matching TRBD1. V lost 8 bases to trimming and J lost 0 bases; unmatched junction nucleotides: 4. The CDR3 runs 14 residues. CDR3 DNA: TGTGCCAGCGGACAGGCATATAGCAATCAGCCCCAGCATTTT. It yields the protein CASGQAYSNQPQHF.

This clonotype has more than one count but fewer than ten. This chain links TRBV28 with TRBJ2-5; D is unclear. Germline assignment: CDR1 MDHEN and CDR2 SYDVKM. The CDR3 sequence is 12 residues long. Trimming stripped 6 bases from V and 5 bases from J, with 10 bases between. CDR3 nucleotides: TGTGCCAGCAGCTTTATGACGGAGACCCAGTACTTC. Its translation is CASSFMTETQYF.

This clonotype has ten or more counts. CDR3 amino acids: CSANSGQYNQPQHF. The CDR3 DNA is TGCAGTGCTAATTCAGGGCAATACAATCAGCCCCAGCATTTT. The chain joins TRBV20-1 to TRBJ1-5; TRBD1 is a possible D gene (5 bases). Germline V CDR1 and CDR2: DFQATT, SNEGSKA (reference sequence). CDR3 size: 14 residues. Trimming removed 4 bases from V and 3 bases from J, with 13 bases in between.

This clonotype has a count of ten or more. The V and J genes are TRBV27 and TRBJ1-5; 11 bases are shared with TRBD1. This CDR3 is built from 14 residues. Looked up from germline, CDR1 is MNHEY and CDR2 is SMNVEV (reference sequence). With 6 bases clipped from V and 7 bases from J, the junction kept 5 bases outside the gene matches. Written as DNA, the CDR3 is TGTGCCAGCAGGGGGACAGGGGGTGGGCAGCCCCAGCATTTT. It codes for CASRGTGGGQPQHF.

This clonotype has a count of ten or more. The chain couples TRBV2 to TRBJ2-7; a possible D gene is TRBD2 (6 bases). Germline V CDR1 and CDR2: SNHLY, FYNNEI. The CDR3 is made up of 13 amino acids. The ends were cut back, 5 bases at V and 2 bases at J, with 10 bases in the middle. This chain's CDR3 is CASSSVAAYEQYF. In nucleotides, the CDR3 is TGTGCCAGCAGTTCGGTAGCGGCCTACGAGCAGTACTTC.